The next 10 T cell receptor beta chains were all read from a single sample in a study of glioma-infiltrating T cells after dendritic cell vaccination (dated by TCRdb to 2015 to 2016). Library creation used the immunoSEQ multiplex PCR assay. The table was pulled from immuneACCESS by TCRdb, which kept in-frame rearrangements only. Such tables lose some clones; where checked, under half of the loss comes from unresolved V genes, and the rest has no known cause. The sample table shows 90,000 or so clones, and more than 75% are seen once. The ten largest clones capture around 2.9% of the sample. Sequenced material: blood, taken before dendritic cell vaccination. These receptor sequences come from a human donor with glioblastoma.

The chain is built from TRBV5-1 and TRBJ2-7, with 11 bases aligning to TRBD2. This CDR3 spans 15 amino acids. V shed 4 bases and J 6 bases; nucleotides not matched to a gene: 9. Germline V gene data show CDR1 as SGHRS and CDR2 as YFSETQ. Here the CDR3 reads CASSLSSGGSLEQYF. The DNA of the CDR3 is TGCGCCAGCAGCCTGTCTAGCGGGGGGAGTCTCGAGCAGTACTTC.

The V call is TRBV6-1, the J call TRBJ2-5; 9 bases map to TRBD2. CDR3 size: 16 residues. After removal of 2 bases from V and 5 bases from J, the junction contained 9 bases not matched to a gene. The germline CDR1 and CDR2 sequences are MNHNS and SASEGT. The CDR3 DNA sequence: TGTGCCAGCAGTGAACAAGCGGGAGGCCCATGGGAGACCCAGTACTTC. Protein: CASSEQAGGPWETQYF.

The DNA of the CDR3 is TGTGCCAGCAGCCAAGATCCGGGAACGGACAAAAACATTCAGTACTTC. The encoded protein is CASSQDPGTDKNIQYF. The V and J genes are TRBV4-2 and TRBJ2-4, with D maybe TRBD2 (5 bases). V was pared by 0 bases and J by 3 bases, with 12 bases between. The CDR3 is 16 residues long. Germline V gene data show CDR1 as LGHNA and CDR2 as YNFKEQ.

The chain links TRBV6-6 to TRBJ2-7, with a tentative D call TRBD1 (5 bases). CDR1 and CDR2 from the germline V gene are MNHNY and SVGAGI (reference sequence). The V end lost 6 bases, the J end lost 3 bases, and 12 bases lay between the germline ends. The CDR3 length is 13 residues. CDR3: CASRGQAHYEQYF. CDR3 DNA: TGTGCCAGCAGGGGGCAGGCTCACTACGAGCAGTACTTC.

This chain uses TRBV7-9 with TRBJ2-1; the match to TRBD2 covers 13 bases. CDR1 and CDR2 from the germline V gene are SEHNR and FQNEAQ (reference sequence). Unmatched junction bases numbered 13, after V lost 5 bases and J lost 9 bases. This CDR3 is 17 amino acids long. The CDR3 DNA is TGTGCCAGCAGCCCCACTAGCGGGGGGGCCGTATCCTTTGAGCAGTTCTTC. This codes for CASSPTSGGAVSFEQFF.

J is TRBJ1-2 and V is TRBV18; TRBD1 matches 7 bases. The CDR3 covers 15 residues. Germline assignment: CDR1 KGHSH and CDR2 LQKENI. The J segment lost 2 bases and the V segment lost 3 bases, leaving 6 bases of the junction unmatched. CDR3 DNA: TGTGCCAGCTCACCGGAACAGGGGCCCAACTATGGCTACACCTTC. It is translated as CASSPEQGPNYGYTF.

In DNA, the CDR3 is TGTGCCAGCAGCTCGTCGGGACTAGCGGGGAGAGAGACCCAGTACTTC. Translated, it gives CASSSSGLAGRETQYF. V is TRBV5-8 and J is TRBJ2-5; the match to TRBD2 covers 13 bases. The CDR3 is made up of 16 amino acids. Losses at the gene ends were 3 bases for V and 4 bases for J; bases not matched to a gene: 6. Germline CDR1 and CDR2: SGHTS and YDEGEE.

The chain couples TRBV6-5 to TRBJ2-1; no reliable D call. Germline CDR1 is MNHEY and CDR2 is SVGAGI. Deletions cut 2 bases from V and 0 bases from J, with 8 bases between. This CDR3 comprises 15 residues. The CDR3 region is CASSYDSYSYNEQFF. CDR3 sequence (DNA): TGTGCCAGCAGTTACGACTCCTACTCCTACAATGAGCAGTTCTTC.

DNA for the CDR3: TGCAGCGTTGCCTTTAGGGGTTTCACTGAAGCTTTCTTT. As protein: CSVAFRGFTEAFF. The chain employs TRBV29-1 and TRBJ1-1; tentatively, D is TRBD1 (5 bases). Germline CDR1 is SQVTM and CDR2 is ANQGSEA. This CDR3 is built from 13 residues. V lost 4 bases to trimming and J lost 4 bases, with 13 bases between them.

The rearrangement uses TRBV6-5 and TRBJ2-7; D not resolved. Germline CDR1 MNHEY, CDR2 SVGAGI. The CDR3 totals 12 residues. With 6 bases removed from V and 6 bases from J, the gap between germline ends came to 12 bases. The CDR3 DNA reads TGTGCCAGCAGGAGAAGTAATCGCGAGCAGTACTTC. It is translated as CASRRSNREQYF.